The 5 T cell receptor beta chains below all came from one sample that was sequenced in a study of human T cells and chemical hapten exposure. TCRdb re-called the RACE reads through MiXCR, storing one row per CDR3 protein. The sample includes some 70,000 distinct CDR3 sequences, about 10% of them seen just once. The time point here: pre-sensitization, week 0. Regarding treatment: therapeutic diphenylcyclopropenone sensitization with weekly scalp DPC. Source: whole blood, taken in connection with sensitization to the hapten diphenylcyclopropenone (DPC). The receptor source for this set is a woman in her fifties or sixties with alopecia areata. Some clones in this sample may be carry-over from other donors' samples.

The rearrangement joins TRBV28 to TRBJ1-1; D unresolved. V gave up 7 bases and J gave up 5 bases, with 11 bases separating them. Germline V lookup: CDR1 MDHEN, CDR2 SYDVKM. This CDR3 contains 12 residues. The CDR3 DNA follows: TGTGCCAGCATAACACTGGGGACTGAAGCTTTCTTT. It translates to CASITLGTEAFF.

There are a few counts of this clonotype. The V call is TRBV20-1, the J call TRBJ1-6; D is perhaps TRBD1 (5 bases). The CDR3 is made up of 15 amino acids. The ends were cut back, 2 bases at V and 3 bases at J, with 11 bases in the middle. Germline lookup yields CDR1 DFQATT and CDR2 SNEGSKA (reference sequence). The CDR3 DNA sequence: TGCAGTGCTAGAAAGAACGGGGGCTATAATTCACCCCTCCACTTT. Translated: CSARKNGGYNSPLHF.

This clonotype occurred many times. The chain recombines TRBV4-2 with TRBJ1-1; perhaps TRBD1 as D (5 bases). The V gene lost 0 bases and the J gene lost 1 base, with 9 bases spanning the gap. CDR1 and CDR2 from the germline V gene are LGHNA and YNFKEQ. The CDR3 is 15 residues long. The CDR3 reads CASSQDPGRNTEAFF. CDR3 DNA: TGTGCCAGCAGCCAAGATCCAGGGAGGAACACTGAAGCTTTCTTT.

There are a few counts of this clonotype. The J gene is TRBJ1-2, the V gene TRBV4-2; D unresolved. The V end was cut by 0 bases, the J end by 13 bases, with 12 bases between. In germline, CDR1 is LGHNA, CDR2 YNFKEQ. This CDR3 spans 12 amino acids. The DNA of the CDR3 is TGTGCCAGCAGCCAAGATCGGCGGTCTCCCACCTTC. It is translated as CASSQDRRSPTF.

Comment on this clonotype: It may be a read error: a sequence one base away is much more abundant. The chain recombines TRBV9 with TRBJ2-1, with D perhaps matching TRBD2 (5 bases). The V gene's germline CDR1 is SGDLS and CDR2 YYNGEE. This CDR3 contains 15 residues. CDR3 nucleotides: TGTCCCAGCAGCGTAGGAGGAAGCTCCTACAATGAGCAGTTCTTC. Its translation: CPSSVGGSSYNEQFF.